A single sample is the source of the 12 T cell receptor beta chains below, sequenced in a study of blood T cell repertoires in COVID-19. Profiling relied on immunoSEQ multiplex PCR, and the TCRdb table lists in-frame clones only, not all of them. The table records 140,000 or so clones, 81% of them present only once. The sequenced sample was peripheral blood. Receptors were obtained from a human donor in a cohort sampled during active COVID-19.

The CDR3 sequence is CSASTGGVYSPLHF. DNA for the CDR3: TGCAGTGCTAGTACAGGCGGGGTGTACTCACCCCTCCACTTT. This chain uses TRBV20-1 with TRBJ1-6; D is possibly TRBD1 (5 bases). CDR1 DFQATT and CDR2 SNEGSKA come from the germline V gene (reference sequence). The CDR3 has 14 amino acids. The V end was cut by 3 bases, the J end by 10 bases, with 16 bases between.

This chain links TRBV6-2 or TRBV6-3 with TRBJ2-7; TRBD1 agrees at 9 bases. Germline V gene lookup returns CDR1 MNHEY and CDR2 SVGEGT. There are 15 residues in the CDR3. V lost 6 bases, J lost 2 bases, and 8 bases stayed unmatched. CDR3 DNA: TGTGCCAGCAGCCCCGGGACAGGGATCCCCTACGAGCAGTACTTC. This encodes CASSPGTGIPYEQYF.

The J gene is TRBJ2-7, the V gene TRBV5-1; no clear D. Trimming shortened V by 5 bases and J by 6 bases, and 12 bases separated the two germline ends. The CDR3 spans 12 residues. Germline loops: CDR1 SGHRS, CDR2 YFSETQ. CDR3 nucleotides: TGCGCCAGCAGACCCAACTCAGGCGAGCAGTACTTC. Translating gives CASRPNSGEQYF.

The J gene is TRBJ1-2, the V gene TRBV6-5; 8 nucleotides agree with TRBD1. J was trimmed by 4 bases and V by 6 bases; bases with no gene match: 4. This CDR3 spans 13 amino acids. The V gene's germline CDR1 is MNHEY and CDR2 SVGAGI. This chain's CDR3 is CASRPGQVYGYTF. CDR3 coding DNA: TGTGCCAGCAGGCCGGGACAGGTCTATGGCTACACCTTC.

V is TRBV5-4 and J is TRBJ1-2; 9 bases fit TRBD1. From germline, CDR1 is SGHNT and CDR2 YYREEE (reference sequence). This CDR3 spans 15 amino acids. The J segment lost 6 bases and the V segment lost 1 base, leaving 7 bases of the junction unmatched. The CDR3 region is CASSLRTTGGHGYTF. Written as DNA, the CDR3 is TGTGCCAGCAGCTTGAGAACTACAGGGGGCCATGGCTACACCTTC.

This sequence joins TRBV28 and TRBJ1-5, with TRBD1 identical over 7 bases. Trimming took 5 bases from V and 5 from J; bases not matched to a gene: 18. The CDR3 totals 18 residues. Per germline, CDR1 MDHEN and CDR2 SYDVKM. This CDR3 reads CASSRPGKDRVGDQPQHF. Here the CDR3 DNA reads TGTGCCAGCAGTAGGCCGGGGAAAGACAGGGTTGGCGATCAGCCCCAGCATTTT.

This sequence joins TRBV4-1 and TRBJ2-5, with 8 bases fitting TRBD2. Per the germline V gene, CDR1 is MGHRA and CDR2 is YSYEKL. V was pared by 0 bases and J by 1 base, with 7 bases of the junction left unmatched. CDR3 length: 17 amino acids. The CDR3 DNA sequence: TGCGCCAGCAGCCAAGATTCGGCGGGAGGACTCCAAGAGACCCAGTACTTC. Amino acid sequence: CASSQDSAGGLQETQYF.

This chain connects TRBV7-2 to TRBJ2-7, with 10 positions matching TRBD2. Losses at the gene ends were 3 bases for V and 4 bases for J; bases not matched to a gene: 3. The CDR3 extends over 14 amino acids. Germline V CDR1 and CDR2: SGHTA, FQGNSA. CDR3 bases: TGTGCCAGCAGCTTCACTAGCGGGGTGTACGAGCAGTACTTC. Protein: CASSFTSGVYEQYF.

The chain links TRBV18 to TRBJ2-1; a weak D match, TRBD2 (6 bases). The germline V and J ends were trimmed by 0 bases and 6 bases, with 18 bases remaining between them. This CDR3 is built from 17 residues. The germline gives CDR1 KGHSH, CDR2 LQKENI. The CDR3 sequence is CASSPPTGSSEANEQFF. CDR3 sequence (DNA): TGTGCCAGCTCACCACCCACCGGGAGTAGCGAGGCCAATGAGCAGTTCTTC.

This clone showed up just a few times. J is TRBJ2-3 and V is TRBV29-1, with D perhaps TRBD2 (5 bases). V shed 5 bases and J shed 0 bases, with 12 bases lying between them. The V gene's germline CDR1 is SQVTM and CDR2 ANQGSEA. This CDR3 contains 14 residues. Written as DNA, the CDR3 is TGCAGCGTTCGACCGGGGTTAAGCACAGATACGCAGTATTTT. This encodes CSVRPGLSTDTQYF.

This clone was detected once. J is TRBJ2-1 and V is TRBV18, with 10 bases lining up with TRBD1. V gave up 1 base and J gave up 4 bases; unmatched junction bases: 7. CDR3 size: 17 residues. From germline, CDR1 is KGHSH and CDR2 LQKENI. The CDR3 nucleotides read TGTGCCAGCTCACCACGGACAGGGGGGGCCTTATACAATGAGCAGTTCTTC. Protein product: CASSPRTGGALYNEQFF. The entire variable domain, with the rest obtained from reference TRBV18 and TRBJ2-1, is as follows: NAGVMQNPRHLVRRRGQEARLRCSPMKGHSHVYWYRQLPEEGLKFMVYLQKENIIDESGMPKERFSAEFPKEGPSILRIQQVVRGDSAAYFCASSPRTGGALYNEQFFGPGTRLTVL.

V usage is TRBV5-1 and J usage is TRBJ2-3; D remains unclear. Germline lookup yields CDR1 SGHRS and CDR2 YFSETQ. The CDR3 contains 16 residues. V was shortened by 4 bases and J by 1 base, with 16 bases between the two germline ends. Here the CDR3 DNA reads TGCGCCAGCAGCCTTTTTCTCGGAGACGGCACAGATACGCAGTATTTT. Amino acids: CASSLFLGDGTDTQYF.